This is a list of T cell receptor beta chains from one sample in a study of blood T cell repertoires in COVID-19. The protocol was immunoSEQ multiplex PCR, while the TCRdb copy is restricted to in-frame clones and leaves out a portion. This sample has some 320,000 clones; around 87% occur once, and the top ten carry roughly 5%. Sequenced input: PBMCs or T cells enriched from blood (not recorded which). The receptors here all came from a woman in her 30s who had recovered from COVID-19. CDR3s include the opening cysteine and the closing phenylalanine or tryptophan. A D gene is named only where the DNA matches it firmly. Clone size is not always given. Where it is, it says once, few, many or a class for expanded clones.

CDR3 DNA: TGTGCCAGCAGTACAGGGTCTGAAGCTTTCTTT; CDR3 protein: CASSTGSEAFF; J gene: TRBJ1-1; V gene: TRBV12-3/TRBV12-4; clone size: -; D gene: -
CDR3 DNA: TGTGCCAGCAGTTTAGGAGGTGGCGAGCAGTACTTC; CDR3 protein: CASSLGGGEQYF; J gene: TRBJ2-7; V gene: TRBV27; clone size: -; D gene: -
CDR3 DNA: TGCGCCAGCAGCTGGGGACTAGCGGGTGCCTCCTACAATGAGCAGTTCTTC; CDR3 protein: CASSWGLAGASYNEQFF; J gene: TRBJ2-1; V gene: TRBV5-1; clone size: -; D gene: TRBD2
CDR3 DNA: TGTGCCAGTAGTCGCCTTGCCGGTTACCAAGAGACCCAGTACTTC; CDR3 protein: CASSRLAGYQETQYF; J gene: TRBJ2-5; V gene: TRBV19; clone size: -; D gene: -
CDR3 DNA: TGTGCCACCAGTGATTGGGTAGCGGGGGGTAAAGATACGCAGTATTTT; CDR3 protein: CATSDWVAGGKDTQYF; J gene: TRBJ2-3; V gene: TRBV24-1; clone size: -; D gene: TRBD2
CDR3 DNA: TGTGCCAGCAGTTTCAAGACCAGGGGCGCGACTGAAGCTTTCTTT; CDR3 protein: CASSFKTRGATEAFF; J gene: TRBJ1-1; V gene: TRBV2; clone size: -; D gene: -
CDR3 DNA: TGTGCCAGCAGTTTAATTGAGAACTATGGCTACACCTTC; CDR3 protein: CASSLIENYGYTF; J gene: TRBJ1-2; V gene: TRBV28; clone size: -; D gene: -
CDR3 DNA: TGCGCCAGCAGCCTCATTGAACAGGGGGTCTATGGCTACACCTTC; CDR3 protein: CASSLIEQGVYGYTF; J gene: TRBJ1-2; V gene: TRBV5-1; clone size: -; D gene: TRBD1
CDR3 DNA: TGTGCCAGCAGCCATGCCGGGACAGACTCTGGAAACACCATATATTTT; CDR3 protein: CASSHAGTDSGNTIYF; J gene: TRBJ1-3; V gene: TRBV7-2; clone size: -; D gene: TRBD1
CDR3 DNA: TGTGCCAGCAGTACAGGGGCCGAGACCCAGTACTTC; CDR3 protein: CASSTGAETQYF; J gene: TRBJ2-5; V gene: TRBV12-3/TRBV12-4; clone size: -; D gene: TRBD1
CDR3 DNA: TGTGCCAGCAGTCCAACAGGCTACACTGAAGCTTTCTTT; CDR3 protein: CASSPTGYTEAFF; J gene: TRBJ1-1; V gene: TRBV12-3/TRBV12-4; clone size: -; D gene: -
CDR3 DNA: TGTGCCAGCAGCCTACTAGCGGGGGGGCATAACTACGAGCAGTACTTC; CDR3 protein: CASSLLAGGHNYEQYF; J gene: TRBJ2-7; V gene: TRBV14; clone size: -; D gene: TRBD2
CDR3 DNA: TGTGCCAGTACCAGGGACAGAGAGAACACTGAAGCTTTCTTT; CDR3 protein: CASTRDRENTEAFF; J gene: TRBJ1-1; V gene: TRBV19; clone size: -; D gene: TRBD1
CDR3 DNA: TGTGCCAGCAGTAAGGAGGCGGGGGCCTCGTTCCTCACAGATACGCAGTATTTT; CDR3 protein: CASSKEAGASFLTDTQYF; J gene: TRBJ2-3; V gene: TRBV7-2; clone size: once; D gene: -
CDR3 DNA: TGTGCCAGCAGCCCCCCGATGGGACAGACTTCACCCCTCCACTTT; CDR3 protein: CASSPPMGQTSPLHF; J gene: TRBJ1-6; V gene: TRBV7-2; clone size: -; D gene: TRBD1
CDR3 DNA: TGTGCCAGCAGCCAAACGACATCCAACACCGGGGAGCTGTTTTTT; CDR3 protein: CASSQTTSNTGELFF; J gene: TRBJ2-2; V gene: TRBV9; clone size: -; D gene: -
CDR3 DNA: TGTGCCAGCAGTGAATTGGTAAGAGATCAGTTCTTC; CDR3 protein: CASSELVRDQFF; J gene: TRBJ2-1; V gene: TRBV6-1; clone size: -; D gene: -
CDR3 DNA: TGTGCCAGCAGTCCTCCGGACAGTCAATCACCCCTCCACTTT; CDR3 protein: CASSPPDSQSPLHF; J gene: TRBJ1-6; V gene: TRBV28; clone size: -; D gene: -
CDR3 DNA: TGTGCCAGTAGTATTACCGGGACTAATGAAAAACTGTTTTTT; CDR3 protein: CASSITGTNEKLFF; J gene: TRBJ1-4; V gene: TRBV19; clone size: -; D gene: -
CDR3 DNA: TGTGCCATCAGTGAGTTGGGGACAGTCTACGAGCAGTACTTC; CDR3 protein: CAISELGTVYEQYF; J gene: TRBJ2-7; V gene: TRBV10-3; clone size: -; D gene: TRBD1
CDR3 DNA: TGTGCCAGCAGGACCGGGACAGGGAATAGGCACGAGCAGTACTTC; CDR3 protein: CASRTGTGNRHEQYF; J gene: TRBJ2-7; V gene: TRBV2; clone size: -; D gene: TRBD1
CDR3 DNA: TGTGCCAGCAGGATACCTTATAGCGATGAGCAGTTCTTC; CDR3 protein: CASRIPYSDEQFF; J gene: TRBJ2-1; V gene: TRBV7-9; clone size: -; D gene: -
CDR3 DNA: TGTGCCAGCAGTTACTCGGCCGGGACAGGGTCTGATACGCAGTATTTT; CDR3 protein: CASSYSAGTGSDTQYF; J gene: TRBJ2-3; V gene: TRBV6-5; clone size: -; D gene: TRBD1
CDR3 DNA: TGTGCCAGCTCAAGACAGGGGGCATTGGACTATGGCTACACCTTC; CDR3 protein: CASSRQGALDYGYTF; J gene: TRBJ1-2; V gene: TRBV19; clone size: -; D gene: TRBD1
CDR3 DNA: TGTGCCAGCAGCTCTTACCAGGGTGGGACTGAAGCTTTCTTT; CDR3 protein: CASSSYQGGTEAFF; J gene: TRBJ1-1; V gene: TRBV7-9; clone size: -; D gene: -
CDR3 DNA: TGTGCCAGCAGTTTGTACTCTGGAAACACCATATATTTT; CDR3 protein: CASSLYSGNTIYF; J gene: TRBJ1-3; V gene: TRBV6-5; clone size: many; D gene: -
CDR3 DNA: TGTGCCAGCAGCCAAGATACGTCGAGCTATCGCTACACCTTC; CDR3 protein: CASSQDTSSYRYTF; J gene: TRBJ1-2; V gene: TRBV4-2; clone size: -; D gene: -
CDR3 DNA: TGTGCCAGCTTTAATCGGGCAGGGAACTATGGCTACACCTTC; CDR3 protein: CASFNRAGNYGYTF; J gene: TRBJ1-2; V gene: TRBV28; clone size: -; D gene: -
CDR3 DNA: TGTGCAACAGCTCCCACATACAATGAGCAGTTCTTC; CDR3 protein: CATAPTYNEQFF; J gene: TRBJ2-1; V gene: TRBV19; clone size: -; D gene: -
CDR3 DNA: TGTGCCACCAGCTCCGGACTAGCGGGGGGATACAATGAGCAGTTCTTC; CDR3 protein: CATSSGLAGGYNEQFF; J gene: TRBJ2-1; V gene: TRBV15; clone size: -; D gene: TRBD2
CDR3 DNA: TGTGCCAGCAGACGATCAGAGAACACTGAAGCTTTCTTT; CDR3 protein: CASRRSENTEAFF; J gene: TRBJ1-1; V gene: TRBV6-5; clone size: -; D gene: -
CDR3 DNA: TGTGCCAGCAGCCAAGGGACAGGGCCTTACAATGAGCAGTTCTTC; CDR3 protein: CASSQGTGPYNEQFF; J gene: TRBJ2-1; V gene: TRBV9; clone size: once; D gene: TRBD1
CDR3 DNA: TGCGCCAGCAGCTTTGGTTTAGACAAAAGCACAGATACGCAGTATTTT; CDR3 protein: CASSFGLDKSTDTQYF; J gene: TRBJ2-3; V gene: TRBV5-1; clone size: -; D gene: -
CDR3 DNA: TGTGCCAGCAGCAATGGGGGCTCCGATGTCAGGGAGACCCAGTACTTC; CDR3 protein: CASSNGGSDVRETQYF; J gene: TRBJ2-5; V gene: TRBV11-2; clone size: -; D gene: -
CDR3 DNA: TGTGCCAGCAGCTCCCGCCCGGACAAAGCAAACACCATATATTTT; CDR3 protein: CASSSRPDKANTIYF; J gene: TRBJ1-3; V gene: TRBV7-9; clone size: once; D gene: -
CDR3 DNA: TGCGCCAGCAGCTTGTCCCGGACAGAGTCGGACGAGCAGTACTTC; CDR3 protein: CASSLSRTESDEQYF; J gene: TRBJ2-7; V gene: TRBV5-1; clone size: -; D gene: -
CDR3 DNA: TGTGCCAGTATTACCGGACTTGAAGCTTTCTTT; CDR3 protein: CASITGLEAFF; J gene: TRBJ1-1; V gene: TRBV19; clone size: -; D gene: -
CDR3 DNA: TGTGCCAGCAGCTTACGGGTCCAAAATGAAAAACTGTTTTTT; CDR3 protein: CASSLRVQNEKLFF; J gene: TRBJ1-4; V gene: TRBV7-4; clone size: -; D gene: -
CDR3 DNA: TGTGCCACCAGTGACTCTAGCGGGGTCGCCTACGAGCAGTACTTC; CDR3 protein: CATSDSSGVAYEQYF; J gene: TRBJ2-7; V gene: TRBV24-1; clone size: -; D gene: TRBD2